Listed below are T cell receptor beta chains from one sample, sequenced in a study of cytomegalovirus exposure and HLA in healthy donors. Only in-frame clones appear in the TCRdb table, and some are missing; sequencing was by immunoSEQ multiplex PCR. The sample carries roughly 200,000 clones, more than 70% recorded once. Sequenced material: PBMCs. These receptor sequences come from a man aged 35 to 55 in good health and CMV-seropositive. CDR3s include the opening cysteine and the closing phenylalanine or tryptophan.

TRBV4-3	TRBJ2-5	16	CASSQGLADLQETQYF
TRBV10-3	TRBJ1-3	16	CAISEGQVLSGNTIYF
TRBV6-5	TRBJ2-3	14	CAAGTIIPTDTQYF
TRBV7-9	TRBJ1-3	15	CASSGSGGSGNTIYF
TRBV7-8	TRBJ2-7	19	CASSPLTSGSWRGSYEQYF
TRBV5-1	TRBJ1-2	12	CASSPRGDGYTF
TRBV5-4	TRBJ2-5	15	CASSLWTSGQETQYF
TRBV6-6	TRBJ2-7	16	CASSYFYRDRAYEQYF
TRBV5-5	TRBJ2-7	16	CASSLRDRGVSYEQYF
TRBV5-1	TRBJ2-1	16	CASSLQRALSYNEQFF
TRBV2	TRBJ2-5	13	CASKGQGPETQYF
TRBV7-6	TRBJ2-2	14	CASSSTGAGGELFF
TRBV6-1	TRBJ1-1	18	CASSETRRQGLLNTEAFF
TRBV12-2	TRBJ2-5	18	CASRLAGKSGELQETQYF
TRBV5-4	TRBJ2-5	14	CASSSGGVRETQYF
TRBV7-3	TRBJ2-5	16	CASSRLAGGPEETQYF
TRBV19	TRBJ1-2	14	CASQYPTGVGGYTF
TRBV28	TRBJ1-1	15	CASSLLGQVNTEAFF
TRBV5-5	TRBJ1-2	17	CASSLGRSALANYGYTF
TRBV14	TRBJ1-2	12	CASSQDVYGYTF
TRBV4-2	TRBJ2-1	21	CASSQEGLKGGRADSNNEQFF
TRBV6-4	TRBJ2-1	16	CASSVQGARYHNEQFF
TRBV7-2	TRBJ2-1	16	CASSFWQGTTFNEQFF
TRBV28	TRBJ2-1	15	CASSRVGDGDNEQFF
TRBV10-3	TRBJ1-5	16	CAISPQGGNSNQPQHF
TRBV5-1	TRBJ1-1	16	CASSASTGGAWTEAFF
TRBV27	TRBJ1-1	15	CASSTRQGPNTEAFF
TRBV7-2	TRBJ2-1	16	CASSHRTSGAYNEQFF